The entry below describes one T cell receptor (beta chain). Its target is unknown. The data are from a study of T cell responses to AZD1222 COVID-19 vaccine. Only in-frame clones appear in the TCRdb table, and some are missing; sequencing was by immunoSEQ multiplex PCR. The sample comprises more than 100,000 clones, around nine tenths of which are singletons, and around 1.8% rests with the top ten. Study outcomes and limitations: Spike-specific TCR breadth rose after two AZD1222 doses, and depth rose as well. Donors, mostly white British, included more females; clonal diversity was possibly underestimated.

The sequencing here drew on peripheral blood, taken on day 0 of AZD1222 vaccination. This TCR derives from an adult in good health.

For the CDR3, the DNA is TGTGCCAGCAGCTCAAGGACGGGCACTGGCTACACCTTC. Amino acids: CASSSRTGTGYTF. The chain employs TRBV7-8 and TRBJ1-2; D is undetermined. CDR1 SGHVS and CDR2 FQNEAQ come from the germline V gene. V was shortened by 4 bases and J by 7 bases, with 13 bases between the two germline ends. The CDR3 runs 13 residues.